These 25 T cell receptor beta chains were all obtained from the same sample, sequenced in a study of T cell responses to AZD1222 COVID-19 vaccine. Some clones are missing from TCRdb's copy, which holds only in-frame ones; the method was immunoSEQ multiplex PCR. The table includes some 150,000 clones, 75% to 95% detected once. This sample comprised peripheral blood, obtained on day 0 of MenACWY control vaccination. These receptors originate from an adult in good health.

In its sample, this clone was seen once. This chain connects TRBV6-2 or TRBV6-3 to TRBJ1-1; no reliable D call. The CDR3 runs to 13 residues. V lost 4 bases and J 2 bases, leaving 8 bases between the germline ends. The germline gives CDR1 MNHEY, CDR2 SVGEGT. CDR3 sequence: CASSLIPNTEAFF. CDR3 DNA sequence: TGTGCCAGCAGTTTGATCCCAAACACTGAAGCTTTCTTT.

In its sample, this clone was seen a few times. The CDR3 loop is CASSQDLYAEAFF. In nucleotides, the CDR3 is TGTGCCAGCAGCCAAGACTTGTATGCTGAAGCTTTCTTT. This chain links TRBV3-1 (or the pseudogene TRBV3-2) with TRBJ1-1; no firm D call. The V end lost 0 bases, the J end lost 6 bases, and 8 bases lay between the germline ends. CDR3 length: 13 amino acids. Germline CDR1 and CDR2: LGHDT and YNNKEL (reference sequence).

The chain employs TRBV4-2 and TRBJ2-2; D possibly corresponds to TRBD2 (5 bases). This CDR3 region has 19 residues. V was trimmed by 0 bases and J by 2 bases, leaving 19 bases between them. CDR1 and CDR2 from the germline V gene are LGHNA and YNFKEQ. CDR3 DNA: TGTGCCAGCAGCCAAGATCCCCTGGAGAGGGCCCCTAACACCGGGGAGCTGTTTTTT. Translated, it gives CASSQDPLERAPNTGELFF.

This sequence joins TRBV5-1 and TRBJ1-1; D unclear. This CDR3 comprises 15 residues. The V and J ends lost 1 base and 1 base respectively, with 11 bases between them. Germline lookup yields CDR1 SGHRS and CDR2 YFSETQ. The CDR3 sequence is CASSLTDYENTEAFF. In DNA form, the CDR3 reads TGCGCCAGCAGCTTGACGGACTATGAGAACACTGAAGCTTTCTTT.

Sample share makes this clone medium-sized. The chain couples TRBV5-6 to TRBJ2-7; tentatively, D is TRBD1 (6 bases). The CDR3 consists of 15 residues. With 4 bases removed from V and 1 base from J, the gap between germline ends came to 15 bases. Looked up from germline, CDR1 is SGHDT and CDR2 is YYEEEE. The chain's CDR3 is CASSIQGFQSYEQYF. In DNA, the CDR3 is TGTGCCAGCAGCATACAGGGTTTTCAATCCTACGAGCAGTACTTC.

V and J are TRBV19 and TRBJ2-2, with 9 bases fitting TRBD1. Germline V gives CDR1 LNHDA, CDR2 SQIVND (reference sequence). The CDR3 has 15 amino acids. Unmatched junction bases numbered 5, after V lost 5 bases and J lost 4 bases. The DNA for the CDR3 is TGTGCCAGTAGTGCGCCGACAGGGGGCACCGGGGAGCTGTTTTTT. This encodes CASSAPTGGTGELFF.

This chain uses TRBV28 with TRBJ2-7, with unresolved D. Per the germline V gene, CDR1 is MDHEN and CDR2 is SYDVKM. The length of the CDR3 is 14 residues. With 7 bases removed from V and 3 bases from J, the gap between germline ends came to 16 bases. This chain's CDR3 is CASINSEPLYEQYF. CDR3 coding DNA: TGTGCCAGCATTAACTCGGAACCACTCTACGAGCAGTACTTC. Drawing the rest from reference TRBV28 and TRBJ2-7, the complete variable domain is DVKVTQSSRYLVKRTGEKVFLECVQDMDHENMFWYRQDPGLGLRLIYFSYDVKMKEKGDIPEGYSVSREKKERFSLILESASTNQTSMYLCASINSEPLYEQYFGPGTRLTVT.

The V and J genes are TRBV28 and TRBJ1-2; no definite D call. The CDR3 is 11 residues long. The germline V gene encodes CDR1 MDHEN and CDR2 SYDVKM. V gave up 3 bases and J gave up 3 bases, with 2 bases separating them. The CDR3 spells CASSFDYGYTF. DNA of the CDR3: TGTGCCAGCAGTTTCGACTATGGCTACACCTTC.

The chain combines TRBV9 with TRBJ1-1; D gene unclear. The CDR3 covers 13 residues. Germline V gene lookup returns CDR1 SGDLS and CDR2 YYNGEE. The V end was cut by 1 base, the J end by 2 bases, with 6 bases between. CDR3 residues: CASSVRENTEAFF. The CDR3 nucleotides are TGTGCCAGCAGCGTAAGAGAAAACACTGAAGCTTTCTTT.

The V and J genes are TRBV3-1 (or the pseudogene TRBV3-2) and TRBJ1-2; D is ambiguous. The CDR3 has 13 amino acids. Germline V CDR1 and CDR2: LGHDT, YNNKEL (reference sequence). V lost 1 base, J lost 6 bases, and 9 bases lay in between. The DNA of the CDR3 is TGTGCCAGCAGCCAAGTGGGCGGGGATGGCTACACCTTC. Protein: CASSQVGGDGYTF.

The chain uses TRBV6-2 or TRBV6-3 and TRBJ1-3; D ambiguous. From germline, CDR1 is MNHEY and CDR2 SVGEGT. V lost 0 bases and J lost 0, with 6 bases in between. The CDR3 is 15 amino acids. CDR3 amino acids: CASSYSPVSGNTIYF. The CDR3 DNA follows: TGTGCCAGCAGTTACTCTCCGGTCTCTGGAAACACCATATATTTT.

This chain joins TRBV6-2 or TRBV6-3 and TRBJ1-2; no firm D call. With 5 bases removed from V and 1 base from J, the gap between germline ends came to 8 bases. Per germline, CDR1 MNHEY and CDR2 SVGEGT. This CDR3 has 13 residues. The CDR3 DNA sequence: TGTGCCAGCAGTACCGCTGTTAACTATGGCTACACCTTC. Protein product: CASSTAVNYGYTF.

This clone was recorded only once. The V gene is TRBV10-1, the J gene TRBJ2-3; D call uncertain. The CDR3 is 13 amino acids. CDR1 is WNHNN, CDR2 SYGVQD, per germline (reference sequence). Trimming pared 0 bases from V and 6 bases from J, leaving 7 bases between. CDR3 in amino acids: CASSESVGDTQYF. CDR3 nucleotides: TGCGCCAGCAGTGAGTCCGTGGGTGATACGCAGTATTTT.

The DNA for the CDR3 is TGTGCCAGCAGCCGCCTACTAGCGGGAGGTTCCTACGAGCAGTACTTC. Residues: CASSRLLAGGSYEQYF. The V and J genes are TRBV14 and TRBJ2-7; TRBD2 matches at 12 bases. Germline V gives CDR1 SGHDN, CDR2 FVKESK. Trimming at V came to 4 bases and at J to 1 base, leaving 5 bases not matched to a gene. This CDR3 region has 16 residues.

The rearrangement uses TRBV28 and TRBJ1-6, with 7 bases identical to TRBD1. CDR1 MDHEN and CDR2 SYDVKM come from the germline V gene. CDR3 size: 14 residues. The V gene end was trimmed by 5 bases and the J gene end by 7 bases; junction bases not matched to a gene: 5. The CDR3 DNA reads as TGTGCCAGCAGTCAAGGACAGGTGAATTCACCCCTCCACTTT. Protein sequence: CASSQGQVNSPLHF.

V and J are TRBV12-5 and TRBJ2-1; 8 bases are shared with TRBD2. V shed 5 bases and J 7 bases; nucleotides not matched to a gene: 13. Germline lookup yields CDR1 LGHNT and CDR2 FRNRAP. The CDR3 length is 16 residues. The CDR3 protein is CASGRHSGLAGNEQFF. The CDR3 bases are TGTGCTAGTGGTCGACACTCCGGACTAGCAGGGAATGAGCAGTTCTTC.

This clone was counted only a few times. The DNA for the CDR3 is TGTGCCAGTACCGCTAGGGGAAACACCATATATTTT. Translated: CASTARGNTIYF. The rearrangement uses TRBV19 and TRBJ1-3; D not certain. This CDR3 has 12 amino acids. The germline CDR1 and CDR2 sequences are LNHDA and SQIVND (reference sequence). V lost 7 bases, J lost 4 bases, and 8 bases lay in between. Looking up the rest from reference TRBV19 and TRBJ1-3 gives the full variable domain: DGGITQSPKYLFRKEGQNVTLSCEQNLNHDAMYWYRQDPGQGLRLIYYSQIVNDFQKGDIAEGYSVSREKKESFPLTVTSAQKNPTAFYLCASTARGNTIYFGEGSWLTVV.

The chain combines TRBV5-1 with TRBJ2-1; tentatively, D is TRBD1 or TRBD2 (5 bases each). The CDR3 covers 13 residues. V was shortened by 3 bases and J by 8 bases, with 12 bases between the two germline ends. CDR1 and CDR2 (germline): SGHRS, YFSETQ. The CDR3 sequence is CASSSPGRYEQFF. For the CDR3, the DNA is TGCGCCAGCAGCTCCCCGGGGCGGTATGAGCAGTTCTTC.

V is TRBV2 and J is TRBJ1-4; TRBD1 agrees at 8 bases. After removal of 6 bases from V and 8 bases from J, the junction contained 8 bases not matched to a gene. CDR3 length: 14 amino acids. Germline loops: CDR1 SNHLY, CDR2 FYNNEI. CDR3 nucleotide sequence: TGTGCCAGCAGGCCGACAGGGGAGGGGGAAAAACTGTTTTTT. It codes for CASRPTGEGEKLFF.

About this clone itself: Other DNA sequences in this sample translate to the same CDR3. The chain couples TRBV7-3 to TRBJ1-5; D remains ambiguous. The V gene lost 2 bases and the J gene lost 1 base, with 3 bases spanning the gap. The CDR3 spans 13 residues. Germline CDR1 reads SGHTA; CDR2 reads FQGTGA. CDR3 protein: CASSLDSNQPQHF. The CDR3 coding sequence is TGTGCCAGCAGCTTAGACAGCAATCAGCCCCAGCATTTT.

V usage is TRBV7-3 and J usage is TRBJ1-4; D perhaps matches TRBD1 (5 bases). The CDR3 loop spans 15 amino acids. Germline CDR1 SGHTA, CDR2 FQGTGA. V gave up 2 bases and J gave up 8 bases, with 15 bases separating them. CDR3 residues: CASSLEGTVIEKLFF. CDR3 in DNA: TGTGCCAGCAGCTTAGAAGGGACGGTTATCGAAAAACTGTTTTTT.

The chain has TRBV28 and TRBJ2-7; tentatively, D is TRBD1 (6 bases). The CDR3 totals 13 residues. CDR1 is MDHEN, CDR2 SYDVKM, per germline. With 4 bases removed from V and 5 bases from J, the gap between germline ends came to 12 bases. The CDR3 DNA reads TGTGCCAGCAGTTCGAACAGGGTCCACGAGCAGTACTTC. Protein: CASSSNRVHEQYF.

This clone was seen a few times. The CDR3 DNA reads TGTGCCAGCACCGAAGACAGGGTCCCTAATTCACCCCTCCACTTT. It specifies CASTEDRVPNSPLHF. The chain joins TRBV11-2 to TRBJ1-6; 7 bases align to TRBD1. CDR1 is SGHAT and CDR2 is FQNNGV in the germline V gene. Trimming took 7 bases from V and 6 from J; bases not matched to a gene: 9. CDR3 length: 15 amino acids.

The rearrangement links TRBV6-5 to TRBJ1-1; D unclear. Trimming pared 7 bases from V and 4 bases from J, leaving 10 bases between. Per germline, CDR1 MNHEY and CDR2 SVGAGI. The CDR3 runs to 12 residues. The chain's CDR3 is CASKISGTEAFF. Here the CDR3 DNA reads TGTGCCAGCAAGATATCTGGCACTGAAGCTTTCTTT.

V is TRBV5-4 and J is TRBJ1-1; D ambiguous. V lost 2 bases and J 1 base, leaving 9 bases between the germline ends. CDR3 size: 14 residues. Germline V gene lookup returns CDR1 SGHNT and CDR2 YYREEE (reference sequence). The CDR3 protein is CASSFEVGNTEAFF. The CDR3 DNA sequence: TGTGCCAGCAGCTTCGAGGTCGGGAACACTGAAGCTTTCTTT.